The entry below describes one T cell receptor (beta chain). CDR3 size: 14 residues. V lost 6 bases and J lost 0; bases outside the gene matches: 5. Germline CDR1 and CDR2: MNHEY and SVGAGI. This sample was included in a study of cytomegalovirus exposure and HLA in healthy donors. The PCR was carried out with 60 Vbeta primers and 13 Jbeta primers. TCRdb's table, derived via immunoSEQ multiplex PCR, lists solely in-frame clones and lacks some. The table lists roughly 77,000 clones, with about 5% in the top ten. Material: PBMCs. The origin of this receptor is a man aged 25 to 40 in good health and CMV-seronegative. V and J are TRBV6-5 and TRBJ2-7; 7 bases agree with TRBD1. The DNA for the CDR3 is TGTGCCAGCAGAACGGACAGGTTCTCCTACGAGCAGTACTTC. Amino acid sequence: CASRTDRFSYEQYF.